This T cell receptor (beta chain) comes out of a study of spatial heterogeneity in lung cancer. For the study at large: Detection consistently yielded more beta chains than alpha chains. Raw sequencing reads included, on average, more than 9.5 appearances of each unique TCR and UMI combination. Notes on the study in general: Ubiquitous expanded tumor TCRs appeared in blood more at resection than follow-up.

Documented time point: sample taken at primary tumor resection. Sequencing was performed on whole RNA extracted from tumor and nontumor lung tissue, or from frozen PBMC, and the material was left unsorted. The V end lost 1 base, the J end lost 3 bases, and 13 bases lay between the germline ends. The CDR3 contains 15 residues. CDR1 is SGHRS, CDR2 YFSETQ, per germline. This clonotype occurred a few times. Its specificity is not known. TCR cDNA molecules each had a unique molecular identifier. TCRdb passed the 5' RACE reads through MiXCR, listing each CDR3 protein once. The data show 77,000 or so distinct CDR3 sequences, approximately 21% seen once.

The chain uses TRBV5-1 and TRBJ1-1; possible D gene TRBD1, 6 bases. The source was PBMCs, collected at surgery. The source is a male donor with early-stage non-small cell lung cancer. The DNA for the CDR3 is TGCGCCAGCAGCTTGACAGGGAAGATAGACACTGAAGCTTTCTTT. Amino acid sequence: CASSLTGKIDTEAFF.